These 32 T cell receptor beta chains were all obtained from the same sample, sequenced in a study of T cell responses to AZD1222 COVID-19 vaccine. Only in-frame clones appear in the TCRdb table, and some are missing; sequencing was by immunoSEQ multiplex PCR. This sample has around 200,000 clones, with approximately 86% found just once. The material sequenced was peripheral blood, taken on day 0 of AZD1222 vaccination. The receptors come from an adult in good health.

This clone was recorded a few times. The CDR3 loop is CASSTGTSDNEQFF. The CDR3 DNA reads as TGTGCCAGCAGCACCGGGACCTCGGACAATGAGCAGTTCTTC. The chain uses TRBV5-4 and TRBJ2-1, with D possibly being TRBD1 or TRBD2 (5 bases each). Trimming took 4 bases from V and 5 from J, leaving 13 bases between them. The CDR3 loop spans 14 amino acids. Per the germline V gene, CDR1 is SGHNT and CDR2 is YYREEE (reference sequence).

This rearrangement joins TRBV7-8 to TRBJ1-3; 10 bases fit TRBD1. From germline, CDR1 is SGHVS and CDR2 FQNEAQ. There are 15 residues in the CDR3. V lost 5 bases to trimming and J lost 1 base; unmatched junction nucleotides: 2. CDR3 nucleotide sequence: TGTGCCAGCAGCCTGGACAGGGGGTCTGGAAACACCATATATTTT. Translating it yields CASSLDRGSGNTIYF.

CDR3 sequence reads: CASSVGGGSFNEQFF. The CDR3 coding sequence is TGTGCCAGCAGCGTAGGCGGGGGAAGTTTCAATGAGCAGTTCTTC. The rearrangement links TRBV9 to TRBJ2-1; 7 bases are shared with TRBD2. The junction had 6 bases not matched to a gene; V was cut back by 0 bases and J by 6 bases. Germline CDR1 is SGDLS and CDR2 is YYNGEE. The CDR3 has 15 residues.

The table lists this clone with a few counts. The chain links TRBV4-2 to TRBJ1-1; a possible D gene is TRBD1 (6 bases). Trimming cost V 1 base and J 6 bases, with 15 bases left between them. The CDR3 runs to 15 residues. Germline loops: CDR1 LGHNA, CDR2 YNFKEQ. In DNA form, the CDR3 reads TGTGCCAGCAGCCAAGGTAACAGGGTATTGGCTGAAGCTTTCTTT. This gives the protein CASSQGNRVLAEAFF.

The chain has TRBV19 and TRBJ2-2, with 9 bases that match TRBD2. This CDR3 has 14 residues. The V gene's germline CDR1 is LNHDA and CDR2 SQIVND (reference sequence). The junction had 2 bases not matched to a gene; V was cut back by 6 bases and J by 3 bases. This CDR3 is CASSWTSDTGELFF. Written as DNA, the CDR3 is TGTGCCAGTAGCTGGACTAGCGACACCGGGGAGCTGTTTTTT.

The CDR3 reads CASSLEYTGELFF. Here the CDR3 DNA reads TGCGCCAGCAGCTTGGAATACACCGGGGAGCTGTTTTTT. The chain joins TRBV5-1 to TRBJ2-2; D is undetermined. Deletions cut 0 bases from V and 3 bases from J, with 3 bases between. CDR3 length: 13 amino acids. Germline values: CDR1 SGHRS, CDR2 YFSETQ.

V usage is TRBV2 and J usage is TRBJ1-5, with 7 bases matching TRBD1. This CDR3 region has 14 residues. V lost 4 bases and J lost 6; bases outside the gene matches: 6. CDR1 SNHLY and CDR2 FYNNEI come from the germline V gene. CDR3 residues: CASSGRQGSQPQHF. For the CDR3, the DNA is TGTGCCAGCAGTGGTAGACAGGGAAGTCAGCCCCAGCATTTT. Drawing the rest from reference TRBV2 and TRBJ1-5, the complete variable domain is EPEVTQTPSHQVTQMGQEVILRCVPISNHLYFYWYRQILGQKVEFLVSFYNNEISEKSEIFDDQFSVERPDGSNFTLKIRSTKLEDSAMYFCASSGRQGSQPQHFGDGTRLSIL.

The chain uses TRBV9 and TRBJ1-6; D remains ambiguous. Germline CDR1 reads SGDLS; CDR2 reads YYNGEE. The V end was cut by 1 base, the J end by 8 bases, with 7 bases between. The CDR3 has 13 residues. CDR3 sequence (DNA): TGTGCCAGCAGCGTAAGGTGGGATTCACCCCTCCACTTT. Residues: CASSVRWDSPLHF.

The chain has TRBV30 and TRBJ2-3, with D tentatively TRBD2 (5 bases). The germline V gene encodes CDR1 GTSNPN and CDR2 SVGIG (reference sequence). The CDR3 runs 14 residues. The germline V and J ends were trimmed by 0 bases and 2 bases, with 9 bases remaining between them. CDR3 loop: CAWSVGLYTDTQYF. The CDR3 region has the DNA TGTGCCTGGAGTGTAGGACTTTACACAGATACGCAGTATTTT.

The rearrangement links TRBV11-2 to TRBJ2-7, with 11 bases identical to TRBD1. The germline V gene has CDR1 SGHAT and CDR2 FQNNGV. Germline trimming cut 4 bases from V and 4 bases from J; bases unmatched to any gene: 9. The length of the CDR3 is 16 residues. This CDR3 is CASSSIMDRGLYEQYF. Written as DNA, the CDR3 is TGTGCCAGCAGCTCGATAATGGACAGGGGGCTGTACGAGCAGTACTTC.

The chain recombines TRBV3-1 (or the pseudogene TRBV3-2) with TRBJ2-3, with a weak D call TRBD2 (7 bases). In germline, CDR1 is LGHDT, CDR2 YNNKEL (reference sequence). Trimming shortened V by 4 bases and J by 4 bases, and 9 bases separated the two germline ends. This CDR3 is 13 amino acids long. The CDR3 spells CASSRGGPDTQYF. The DNA of the CDR3 is TGTGCCAGCAGCCGGGGGGGCCCAGATACGCAGTATTTT.

The rearrangement uses TRBV30 and TRBJ2-7; D not certain. This CDR3 comprises 14 residues. V was trimmed by 0 bases and J by 6 bases, leaving 15 bases between them. Germline CDR1 and CDR2: GTSNPN and SVGIG (reference sequence). The CDR3 here is CAWSVGQLVVEQYF. In DNA form, the CDR3 reads TGTGCCTGGAGTGTTGGCCAGTTGGTCGTCGAGCAGTACTTC.

The J gene is TRBJ2-1, the V gene TRBV6-6; D unresolved. The CDR3 length is 11 residues. Per the germline V gene, CDR1 is MNHNY and CDR2 is SVGAGI (reference sequence). Trimming cost V 8 bases and J 10 bases, with 12 bases left between them. The chain's CDR3 is CASSYGVEQFF. As DNA, the CDR3 is TGTGCCAGCTCCTATGGGGTGGAGCAGTTCTTC.

This sequence joins TRBV6-1 and TRBJ2-7; no reliable D call. The germline V gene has CDR1 MNHNS and CDR2 SASEGT. The V gene lost 2 bases and the J gene lost 4 bases, with 15 bases spanning the gap. This CDR3 contains 15 residues. The DNA of the CDR3 is TGTGCCAGCAGTGAATACGGCCTAACAGCATACGAGCAGTACTTC. Protein product: CASSEYGLTAYEQYF.

This rearrangement joins TRBV9 to TRBJ2-1, with TRBD2 matching over 8 bases. The germline CDR1 and CDR2 sequences are SGDLS and YYNGEE. The CDR3 extends over 13 amino acids. V lost 7 bases and J lost 5; bases outside the gene matches: 5. The CDR3 sequence: CASERGSHNEQFF. CDR3 coding DNA: TGTGCCAGCGAGCGGGGGTCCCACAATGAGCAGTTCTTC.

The chain uses TRBV25-1 and TRBJ1-6; 10 bases are shared with TRBD1. With V trimmed by 4 bases and J by 7 bases, 7 bases remained unmatched. The CDR3 length is 16 residues. Per the germline V gene, CDR1 is MGHDK and CDR2 is SYGVNS. The CDR3, as DNA: TGTGCCAGCAGTGTATTCCCGGACAGGGGGAATTCACCCCTCCACTTT. Residues: CASSVFPDRGNSPLHF.

This chain uses TRBV18 with TRBJ2-7; 9 bases map to TRBD2. The CDR3 runs 14 residues. Germline CDR1 reads KGHSH; CDR2 reads LQKENI. V dropped 5 bases and J dropped 4; count of bases not matched to a gene: 6. The CDR3 DNA is TGTGCCAGCTCATTTAGCGGGGGAGTTTACGAGCAGTACTTC. Its translation is CASSFSGGVYEQYF.

The chain's CDR3 is CASNRQGARGNTIYF. The DNA for the CDR3 is TGTGCCAGCAATCGTCAGGGGGCGAGAGGAAACACCATATATTTT. V is TRBV2 and J is TRBJ1-3; 8 nucleotides agree with TRBD1. The CDR3 runs to 15 residues. Germline trimming cut 7 bases from V and 4 bases from J; bases unmatched to any gene: 9. Looked up from germline, CDR1 is SNHLY and CDR2 is FYNNEI. The variable domain in full, completed from reference TRBV2 and TRBJ1-3, reads EPEVTQTPSHQVTQMGQEVILRCVPISNHLYFYWYRQILGQKVEFLVSFYNNEISEKSEIFDDQFSVERPDGSNFTLKIRSTKLEDSAMYFCASNRQGARGNTIYFGEGSWLTVV.

This clone has more than one count but fewer than ten. V usage is TRBV4-1 and J usage is TRBJ1-1; D possibly corresponds to TRBD1 (5 bases). This CDR3 spans 15 amino acids. V was trimmed by 3 bases and J by 0 bases, leaving 11 bases between them. Germline values: CDR1 MGHRA, CDR2 YSYEKL. CDR3 nucleotides: TGCGCCAGCAGCCATGCGGGACTCATGAACACTGAAGCTTTCTTT. Encoded protein: CASSHAGLMNTEAFF.

This chain uses TRBV2 with TRBJ1-1; D call uncertain. Germline V gives CDR1 SNHLY, CDR2 FYNNEI. The CDR3 is 12 residues long. CDR3 protein: CATGRMNTEAFF. The CDR3 DNA is TGTGCGACGGGTAGGATGAACACTGAAGCTTTCTTT.

This clone showed up just once. This chain uses TRBV5-1 with TRBJ1-5; D is unresolved. Trimming removed 3 bases at V and 1 base at J, with 11 bases between. CDR1 is SGHRS, CDR2 YFSETQ, per germline. The CDR3 totals 15 residues. As DNA, the CDR3 is TGCGCCAGCAGCTCGGACCCAACGAGCAATCAGCCCCAGCATTTT. Its translation: CASSSDPTSNQPQHF.

The chain has TRBV11-3 and TRBJ2-7; unclear D gene. CDR1 and CDR2 (germline): SGHNT, YENEEA. The CDR3 runs 11 residues. Trimming shortened V by 5 bases and J by 9 bases, and 11 bases separated the two germline ends. CDR3 nucleotides: TGTGCCAGCAGCCCTGGGTCGGGGCAGTACTTC. Protein sequence: CASSPGSGQYF.

The genes are TRBV20-1 and TRBJ2-3, with a weak D call TRBD2 (7 bases). The germline CDR1 and CDR2 sequences are DFQATT and SNEGSKA (reference sequence). The CDR3 has 11 residues. With 6 bases removed from V and 7 bases from J, the gap between germline ends came to 11 bases. The CDR3, as DNA: TGCAGTGCCCGGGGGGCAAATACGCAGTATTTT. It specifies CSARGANTQYF.

By sample fraction, this clone is medium-sized. V is TRBV18 and J is TRBJ1-2, with D possibly TRBD1 on 5 matching bases. The CDR3 consists of 17 residues. Germline CDR1 reads KGHSH; CDR2 reads LQKENI. The ends were cut back, 0 bases at V and 3 bases at J, with 17 bases in the middle. Written as DNA, the CDR3 is TGTGCCAGCTCACCACCGTACCCGGACACCATTGACTATGGCTACACCTTC. It encodes CASSPPYPDTIDYGYTF. Together with reference TRBV18 and TRBJ1-2, the CDR3 gives the full variable domain: NAGVMQNPRHLVRRRGQEARLRCSPMKGHSHVYWYRQLPEEGLKFMVYLQKENIIDESGMPKERFSAEFPKEGPSILRIQQVVRGDSAAYFCASSPPYPDTIDYGYTFGSGTRLTVV.

The chain uses TRBV5-1 and TRBJ2-5; 8 bases agree with TRBD2. The CDR3 sequence is 14 residues long. With V trimmed by 0 bases and J by 7 bases, 5 bases remained unmatched. CDR1 is SGHRS, CDR2 YFSETQ, per germline. DNA for the CDR3: TGCGCCAGCAGCTTGGACTCCGGGAGGGTGACCCAGTACTTC. Protein: CASSLDSGRVTQYF.

V and J are TRBV9 and TRBJ2-5; TRBD2 matches at 13 bases. V dropped 6 bases and J dropped 5; count of bases not matched to a gene: 7. The CDR3 sequence is 15 residues long. Germline CDR1 is SGDLS and CDR2 is YYNGEE. As DNA, the CDR3 is TGTGCCAGCACCATAGGGACTAGCGGGGTTGAGACCCAGTACTTC. As protein: CASTIGTSGVETQYF.

This clone turned up a few times. This chain connects TRBV19 to TRBJ2-2; D is unclear. There are 13 residues in the CDR3. Germline values: CDR1 LNHDA, CDR2 SQIVND (reference sequence). The V gene lost 6 bases and the J gene lost 7 bases, with 12 bases spanning the gap. The CDR3 DNA follows: TGTGCCAGTAGCCCGACCATGGACGGGGAGCTGTTTTTT. This gives the protein CASSPTMDGELFF.

The chain carries TRBV5-1 and TRBJ2-1; D is unclear. Trimming stripped 0 bases from V and 3 bases from J, with 1 base between. The CDR3 runs 12 residues. Germline-derived CDR1 and CDR2 are SGHRS and YFSETQ. The CDR3 DNA reads TGCGCCAGCAGCTTGGACTACAATGAGCAGTTCTTC. This encodes CASSLDYNEQFF.

The chain combines TRBV11-2 with TRBJ1-2, with D possibly matching TRBD1 (5 bases). From germline, CDR1 is SGHAT and CDR2 FQNNGV. V was cut by 5 bases and J by 8 bases, with 24 bases left in between. This CDR3 is built from 16 residues. CDR3: CASSALRPGGTRGYTF. For the CDR3, the DNA is TGTGCCAGCAGCGCATTACGGCCCGGGGGGACCAGGGGCTACACCTTC.

This chain uses TRBV6-2 or TRBV6-3 with TRBJ2-2; tentatively, D is TRBD1 (5 bases). There are 14 residues in the CDR3. The V end lost 6 bases, the J end lost 5 bases, and 13 bases lay between the germline ends. Germline assignment: CDR1 MNHEY and CDR2 SVGEGT. The CDR3 DNA is TGTGCCAGCAGCTCAGACAGTGCGACCGGGGAGCTGTTTTTT. This codes for CASSSDSATGELFF.

The rearrangement links TRBV5-8 to TRBJ2-1, with D possibly being TRBD1 (5 bases). This CDR3 has 15 amino acids. V lost 0 bases and J lost 1, with 8 bases in between. Germline V gives CDR1 SGHTS, CDR2 YDEGEE. Written as DNA, the CDR3 is TGTGCCAGCAGCTTGGAGACAGAGTCCTACAATGAGCAGTTCTTC. Amino acid sequence: CASSLETESYNEQFF.

The count of this clone is one. The chain recombines TRBV4-2 with TRBJ2-2, with D possibly being TRBD1 (6 bases). V lost 4 bases to trimming and J lost 0 bases, with 9 bases between them. The germline V gene encodes CDR1 LGHNA and CDR2 YNFKEQ. The CDR3 totals 15 residues. In DNA, the CDR3 is TGTGCCAGCAGCCCTCAGGGGACGAACACCGGGGAGCTGTTTTTT. Translation gives CASSPQGTNTGELFF.